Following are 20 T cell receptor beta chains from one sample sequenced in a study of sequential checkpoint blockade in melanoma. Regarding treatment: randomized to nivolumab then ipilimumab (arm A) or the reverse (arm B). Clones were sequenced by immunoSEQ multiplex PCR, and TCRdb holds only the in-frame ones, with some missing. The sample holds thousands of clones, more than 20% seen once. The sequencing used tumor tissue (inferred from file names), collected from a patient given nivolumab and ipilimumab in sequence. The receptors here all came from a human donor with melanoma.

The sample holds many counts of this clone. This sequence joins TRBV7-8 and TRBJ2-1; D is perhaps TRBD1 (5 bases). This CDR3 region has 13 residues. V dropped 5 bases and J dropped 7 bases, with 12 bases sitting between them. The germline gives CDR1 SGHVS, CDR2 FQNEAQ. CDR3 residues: CASSPKGMNEQFF. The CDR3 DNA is TGTGCCAGCAGCCCGAAGGGGATGAATGAGCAGTTCTTC.

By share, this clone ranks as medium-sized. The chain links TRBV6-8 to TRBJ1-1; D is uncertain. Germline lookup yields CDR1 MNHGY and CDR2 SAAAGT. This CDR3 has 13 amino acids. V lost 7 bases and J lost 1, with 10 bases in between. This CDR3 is CASTITSNTEAFF. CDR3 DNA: TGTGCCAGCACTATAACATCGAACACTGAAGCTTTCTTT.

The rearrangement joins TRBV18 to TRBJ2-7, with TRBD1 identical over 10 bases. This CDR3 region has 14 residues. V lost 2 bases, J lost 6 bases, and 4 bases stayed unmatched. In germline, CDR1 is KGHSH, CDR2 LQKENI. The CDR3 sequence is CASSPGTGASEQYF. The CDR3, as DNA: TGTGCCAGCTCACCAGGGACAGGGGCCTCCGAGCAGTACTTC.

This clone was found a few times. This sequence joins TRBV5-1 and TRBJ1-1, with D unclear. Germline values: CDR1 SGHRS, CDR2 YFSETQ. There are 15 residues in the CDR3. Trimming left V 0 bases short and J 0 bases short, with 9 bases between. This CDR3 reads CASSLARGMNTEAFF. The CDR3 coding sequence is TGCGCCAGCAGCTTGGCCCGGGGTATGAACACTGAAGCTTTCTTT.

The CDR3 nucleotides read TGCGCCAGCAGCTTGCGGCTAGCGGGACGACTCGGAGAGACCCAGTACTTC. Amino acids: CASSLRLAGRLGETQYF. The J gene is TRBJ2-5, the V gene TRBV5-1; the match to TRBD2 covers 9 bases. Trimming took 1 base from V and 4 from J; bases not matched to a gene: 11. The germline CDR1 and CDR2 sequences are SGHRS and YFSETQ. The CDR3 totals 17 residues.

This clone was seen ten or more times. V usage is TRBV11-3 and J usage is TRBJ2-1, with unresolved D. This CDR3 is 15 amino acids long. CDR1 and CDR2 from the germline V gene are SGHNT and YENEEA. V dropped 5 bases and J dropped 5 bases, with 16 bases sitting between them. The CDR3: CASSTLPISHNEQFF. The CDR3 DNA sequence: TGTGCCAGCAGCACACTTCCCATTTCTCACAATGAGCAGTTCTTC. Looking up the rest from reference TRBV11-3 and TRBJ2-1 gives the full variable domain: EAGVVQSPRYKIIEKKQPVAFWCNPISGHNTLYWYLQNLGQGPELLIRYENEEAVDDSQLPKDRFSAERLKGVDSTLKIQPAELGDSAVYLCASSTLPISHNEQFFGPGTRLTVL.

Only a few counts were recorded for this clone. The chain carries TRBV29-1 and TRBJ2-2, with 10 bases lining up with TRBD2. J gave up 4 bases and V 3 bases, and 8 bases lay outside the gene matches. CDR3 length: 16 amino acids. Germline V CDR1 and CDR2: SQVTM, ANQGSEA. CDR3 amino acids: CSVDPSGSGVTGELFF. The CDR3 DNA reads TGCAGCGTTGACCCTAGCGGGAGTGGTGTCACCGGGGAGCTGTTTTTT.

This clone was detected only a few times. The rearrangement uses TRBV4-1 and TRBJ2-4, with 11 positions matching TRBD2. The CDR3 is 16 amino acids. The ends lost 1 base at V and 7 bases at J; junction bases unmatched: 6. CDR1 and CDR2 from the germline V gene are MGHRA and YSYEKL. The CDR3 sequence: CASSQGGLAASNIQYF. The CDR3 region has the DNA TGCGCCAGCAGCCAAGGGGGACTAGCGGCCTCTAACATTCAGTACTTC.

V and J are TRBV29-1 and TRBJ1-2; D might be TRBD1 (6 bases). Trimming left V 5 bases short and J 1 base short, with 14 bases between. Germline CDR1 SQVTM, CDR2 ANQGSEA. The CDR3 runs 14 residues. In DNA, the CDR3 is TGCAGCGTTAACCCAGGGGCTTATAACTATGGCTACACCTTC. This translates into CSVNPGAYNYGYTF.

The CDR3 is CSVEVGQGINSAKNIQYF. The CDR3 DNA is TGCAGCGTTGAAGTGGGACAGGGAATAAATAGTGCCAAAAACATTCAGTACTTC. The chain recombines TRBV29-1 with TRBJ2-4, with 9 bases that match TRBD1. The germline V gene has CDR1 SQVTM and CDR2 ANQGSEA. Unmatched junction bases numbered 11, after V lost 1 base and J lost 1 base. CDR3 length equals 18 residues.

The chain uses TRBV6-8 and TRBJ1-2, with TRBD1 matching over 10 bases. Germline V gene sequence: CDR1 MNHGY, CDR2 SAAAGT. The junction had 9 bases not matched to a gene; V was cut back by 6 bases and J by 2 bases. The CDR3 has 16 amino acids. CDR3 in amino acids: CASRLPEGQGNYGYTF. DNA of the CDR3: TGTGCCAGCAGGCTACCCGAGGGACAGGGGAACTATGGCTACACCTTC.

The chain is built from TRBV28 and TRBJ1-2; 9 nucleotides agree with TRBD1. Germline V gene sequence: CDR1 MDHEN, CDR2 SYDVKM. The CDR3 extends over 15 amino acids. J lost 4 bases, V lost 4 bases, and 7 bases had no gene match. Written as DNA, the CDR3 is TGTGCCAGCAGTTCCGGGACAGGGTCTTTCTATGGCTACACCTTC. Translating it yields CASSSGTGSFYGYTF.

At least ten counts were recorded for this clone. In DNA, the CDR3 is TGTGCCAGCAGCCTCGGACAGGGGGTAACTGAAGCTTTCTTT. Protein sequence: CASSLGQGVTEAFF. The chain uses TRBV11-3 and TRBJ1-1, with 10 bases aligning to TRBD1. V trimming: 5 bases; J trimming: 5 bases; junction bases outside the gene matches: 5. This CDR3 is built from 14 residues. Germline V gives CDR1 SGHNT, CDR2 YENEEA.

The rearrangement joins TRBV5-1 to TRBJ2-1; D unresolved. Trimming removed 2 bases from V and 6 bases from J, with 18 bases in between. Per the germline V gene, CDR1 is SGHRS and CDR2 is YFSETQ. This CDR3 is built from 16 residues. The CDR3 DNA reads TGCGCCAGCAGCTTTACCAATAATGGGCGCGGCAATGAGCAGTTCTTC. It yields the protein CASSFTNNGRGNEQFF.

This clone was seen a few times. CDR3 protein: CASSVGNSGSQDTQYF. For the CDR3, the DNA is TGTGCCAGCAGCGTAGGAAATAGCGGGAGTCAAGATACGCAGTATTTT. The chain couples TRBV9 to TRBJ2-3; 9 bases are a match to TRBD2. The CDR3 is 16 amino acids. V lost 0 bases to trimming and J lost 5 bases; unmatched junction nucleotides: 7. CDR1 is SGDLS, CDR2 YYNGEE, per germline.

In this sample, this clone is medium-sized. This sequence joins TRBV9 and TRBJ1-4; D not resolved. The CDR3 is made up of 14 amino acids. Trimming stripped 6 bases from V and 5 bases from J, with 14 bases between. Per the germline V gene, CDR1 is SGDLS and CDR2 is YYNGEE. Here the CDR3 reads CASTRGPENEKLFF. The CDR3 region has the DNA TGTGCCAGCACACGCGGTCCAGAAAATGAAAAACTGTTTTTT.

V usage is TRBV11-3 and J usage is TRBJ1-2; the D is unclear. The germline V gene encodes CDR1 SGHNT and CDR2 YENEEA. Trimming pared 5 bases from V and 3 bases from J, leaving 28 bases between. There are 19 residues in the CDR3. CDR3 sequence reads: CASSGTTPVRQKAHYGYTF. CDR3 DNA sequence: TGTGCCAGCAGCGGCACTACCCCAGTCCGGCAAAAGGCGCACTATGGCTACACCTTC.

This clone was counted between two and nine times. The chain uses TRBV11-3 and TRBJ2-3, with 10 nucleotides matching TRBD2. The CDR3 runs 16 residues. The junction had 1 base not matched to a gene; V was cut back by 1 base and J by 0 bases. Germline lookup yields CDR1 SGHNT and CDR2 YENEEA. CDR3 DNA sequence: TGTGCCAGCAGCTTAGGGACTAGCGGTAGCACAGATACGCAGTATTTT. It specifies CASSLGTSGSTDTQYF. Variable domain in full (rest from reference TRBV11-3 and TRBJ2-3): EAGVVQSPRYKIIEKKQPVAFWCNPISGHNTLYWYLQNLGQGPELLIRYENEEAVDDSQLPKDRFSAERLKGVDSTLKIQPAELGDSAVYLCASSLGTSGSTDTQYFGPGTRLTVL.

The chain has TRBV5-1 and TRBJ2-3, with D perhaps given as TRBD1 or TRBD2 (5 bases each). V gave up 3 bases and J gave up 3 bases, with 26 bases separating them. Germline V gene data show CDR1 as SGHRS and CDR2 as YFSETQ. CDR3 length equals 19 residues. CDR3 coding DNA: TGCGCCAGCAGCTGCCCTCGAGGGGACCGAGGCGGGTTTACAGATACGCAGTATTTT. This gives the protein CASSCPRGDRGGFTDTQYF.

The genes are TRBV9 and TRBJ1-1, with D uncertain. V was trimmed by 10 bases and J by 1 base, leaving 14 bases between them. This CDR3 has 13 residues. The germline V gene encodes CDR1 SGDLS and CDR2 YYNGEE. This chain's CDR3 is CALHPGANTEAFF. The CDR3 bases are TGTGCCTTACACCCGGGAGCGAACACTGAAGCTTTCTTT.